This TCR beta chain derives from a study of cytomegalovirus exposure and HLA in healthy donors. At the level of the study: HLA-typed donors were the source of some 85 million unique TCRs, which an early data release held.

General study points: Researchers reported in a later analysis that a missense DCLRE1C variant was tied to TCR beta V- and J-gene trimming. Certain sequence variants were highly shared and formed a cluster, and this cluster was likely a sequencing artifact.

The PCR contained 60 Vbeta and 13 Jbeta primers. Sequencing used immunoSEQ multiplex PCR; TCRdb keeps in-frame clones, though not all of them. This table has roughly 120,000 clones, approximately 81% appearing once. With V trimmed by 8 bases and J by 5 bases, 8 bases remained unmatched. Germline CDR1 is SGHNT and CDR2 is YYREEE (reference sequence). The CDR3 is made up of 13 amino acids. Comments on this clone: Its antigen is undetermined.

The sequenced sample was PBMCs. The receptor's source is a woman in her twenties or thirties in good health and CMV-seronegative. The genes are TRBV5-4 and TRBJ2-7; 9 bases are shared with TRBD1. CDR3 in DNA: TGTGCCAGTGAGGGACAGGGTCCCCACGAGCAGTACTTC. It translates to CASEGQGPHEQYF. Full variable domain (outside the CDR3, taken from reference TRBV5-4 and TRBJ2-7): ETGVTQSPTHLIKTRGQQVTLRCSSQSGHNTVSWYQQALGQGPQFIFQYYREEENGRGNFPPRFSGLQFPNYSSELNVNALELDDSALYLCASEGQGPHEQYFGPGTRLTVT.